Sequencing of this T cell receptor (beta chain) was carried out in a study of T cell repertoires in ileal Crohn's disease. The wider study: Operated complications were stricturing disease (around 60%) and penetrating disease (approximately 39%). Study-level points and caveats: Postoperative endoscopy occurred within one year, median roughly 6.9 months. Mucosal expansions were suggested to be mainly CD8 T cells.

Germline trimming cut 4 bases from V and 3 bases from J; bases unmatched to any gene: 6. There are 16 residues in the CDR3. From germline, CDR1 is SGHTA and CDR2 FQGNSA. Time point noted: neoterminal ileum biopsy at postoperative endoscopy, about 6 months after surgery. Included were adult ileal or ileocolonic Crohn's patients indicated for ileocolonic resection. The table lists this clone with a few counts. Its cognate antigen is unknown. Sequencing was performed with immunoSEQ multiplex PCR; in TCRdb, only in-frame clones are kept and a portion is missing. The table includes about 62,000 clones, about 89% detected once.

The receptor was isolated from an adult with Crohn's disease. The sample taken for sequencing was ileal tissue. V usage is TRBV7-2 and J usage is TRBJ2-1; 10 bases match TRBD1. CDR3 sequence reads: CASSYPTGGGYNEQFF. The CDR3 DNA sequence: TGTGCCAGCAGCTACCCGACAGGGGGCGGCTACAATGAGCAGTTCTTC.